This entry concerns a single T cell receptor (beta chain). The sample is drawn from a study of control samples from healthy donors and cancer patients. Measured with immunoSEQ multiplex PCR; TCRdb has only the in-frame clones, and not every one. The sample lists about 75,000 clones, approximately 80% occurring once. With 5 bases removed from V and 0 bases from J, the gap between germline ends came to 14 bases. The CDR3 length is 16 residues. CDR1 LNHDA and CDR2 SQIVND come from the germline V gene (reference sequence). This TCR came from a man over 45 in good health. The chain links TRBV19 to TRBJ2-1; no clear D. The sequenced sample consisted of blood. As DNA, the CDR3 is TGTGCCAGTAGTCCCAGTTTTCGCCTCTCCTACAATGAGCAGTTCTTC. Its translation is CASSPSFRLSYNEQFF.